The clone carrying this TCR beta chain was picked up a small number of times. What it recognizes is unknown. This specimen belongs to a study of tumor and adjacent non-tumor tissue in lung cancer. Study-wide background: Patients comprised about eleven adenocarcinoma, a couple of squamous cell carcinoma and 1 small cell lung cancer.

Germline V gene lookup returns CDR1 DFQATT and CDR2 SNEGSKA (reference sequence). The CDR3 has 20 amino acids. The V segment lost 1 base and the J segment 8 bases; nucleotides outside the gene matches: 17. TCRbeta libraries were built with three rounds of nested PCR, modified from ARM-PCR. TCRdb used MiXCR to reprocess the multiplex PCR reads, holding one entry per CDR3 protein. Seen here are about 110,000 distinct CDR3 sequences, 50% to 70% observed once, and the top ten hold under 20%. Study conclusions and caveats: Patients with more diverse tumor TCRs had worse survival.

RNA was extracted from bulk tissue without any cell sorting. More than 3 cm separated this lung sample from the edge of the tumor. Sequencing input: distant non-tumor lung tissue. The chain couples TRBV20-1 to TRBJ2-1, with 16 bases identical to TRBD2. The TCR sequence derives from a man in his sixties with non-small cell lung cancer. The CDR3: CSARAQPGTSGGAWYDEQFF. In nucleotides, the CDR3 is TGCAGTGCTAGAGCTCAACCCGGGACTAGCGGGGGGGCCTGGTACGATGAGCAGTTCTTC.